These 14 T cell receptor beta chains were all obtained from the same sample, sequenced in a study of OX40 agonist ivuxolimab in advanced cancers. Repertoires were generated with immunoSEQ multiplex PCR, while TCRdb's copy carries only in-frame clones and drops some. The sample shows 100,000 or so clones, about nine tenths of them seen only once. The material sequenced was CD4+ or CD8+ T cells sorted from blood, taken in a trial of the OX40 agonist ivuxolimab. These receptors all stem from an adult with an advanced solid tumor such as melanoma, head and neck, liver or kidney cancer.

V is TRBV28 and J is TRBJ1-1; possibly TRBD1 for D (5 bases). Germline V gene data show CDR1 as MDHEN and CDR2 as SYDVKM. V lost 5 bases, J lost 7 bases, and 11 bases lay in between. The CDR3 covers 12 residues. Here the CDR3 reads CASSARGDEAFF. As DNA, the CDR3 is TGTGCCAGCAGTGCCCGGGGGGATGAAGCTTTCTTT. The full variable domain, completed using reference TRBV28 and TRBJ1-1, is DVKVTQSSRYLVKRTGEKVFLECVQDMDHENMFWYRQDPGLGLRLIYFSYDVKMKEKGDIPEGYSVSREKKERFSLILESASTNQTSMYLCASSARGDEAFFGQGTRLTVV.

V gene TRBV4-3 combines with J gene TRBJ2-3; TRBD1 is a possible D gene (6 bases). Trimming removed 3 bases at V and 1 base at J, with 14 bases between. The CDR3 length is 16 residues. CDR1 LGHNA and CDR2 YSLEER come from the germline V gene. The CDR3 region is CASSQEPRGGTDTQYF. CDR3 DNA: TGCGCCAGCAGCCAGGAACCCAGGGGAGGCACAGATACGCAGTATTTT.

The chain has TRBV2 and TRBJ2-6; D assignment may be TRBD1 or TRBD2 (5 bases each). Germline assignment: CDR1 SNHLY and CDR2 FYNNEI. The CDR3 runs to 16 residues. With 6 bases removed from V and 4 bases from J, the gap between germline ends came to 16 bases. CDR3 sequence (DNA): TGTGCCAGCAGCCCGGAGCAAGGGACCGGGGCCAACGTCCTGACTTTC. This encodes CASSPEQGTGANVLTF.

The rearrangement joins TRBV7-9 to TRBJ2-1; 7 positions agree with TRBD1. Germline V gene sequence: CDR1 SEHNR, CDR2 FQNEAQ (reference sequence). The V and J ends lost 4 bases and 1 base, in that order; junction bases with no gene match: 7. The CDR3 contains 16 residues. The CDR3, as DNA: TGTGCCAGCAGCTCTAGGGGGCTAAGGTCCTACAATGAGCAGTTCTTC. Its translation: CASSSRGLRSYNEQFF.

The table lists this clone with a count of one. The chain links TRBV29-1 to TRBJ1-1; 7 positions agree with TRBD1. The CDR3 loop spans 12 amino acids. Losses at the gene ends were 6 bases for V and 0 bases for J; bases not matched to a gene: 1. CDR1 and CDR2 (germline): SQVTM, ANQGSEA. In DNA, the CDR3 is TGCAGCGTGGGACAGATGAACACTGAAGCTTTCTTT. This translates into CSVGQMNTEAFF. The whole variable domain, filled in from reference TRBV29-1 and TRBJ1-1, reads SAVISQKPSRDICQRGTSLTIQCQVDSQVTMMFWYRQQPGQSLTLIATANQGSEATYESGFVIDKFPISRPNLTFSTLTVSNMSPEDSSIYLCSVGQMNTEAFFGQGTRLTVV.

The V and J genes are TRBV14 and TRBJ2-7; a weak D match, TRBD1 (5 bases). CDR1 and CDR2 from the germline V gene are SGHDN and FVKESK. V was trimmed by 4 bases and J by 2 bases, leaving 12 bases between them. The CDR3 contains 14 residues. The chain's CDR3 is CASSRGPGPYEQYF. CDR3 nucleotides: TGTGCCAGCAGCCGGGGCCCGGGCCCCTACGAGCAGTACTTC.

This clone was seen just once. The chain is built from TRBV28 and TRBJ1-2, with 9 bases identical to TRBD1. The ends lost 6 bases at V and 5 bases at J; junction bases unmatched: 4. The V gene's germline CDR1 is MDHEN and CDR2 SYDVKM. The length of the CDR3 is 13 residues. CDR3 amino acids: CASSDRGSYGYTF. The CDR3 region has the DNA TGTGCCAGCAGCGACAGGGGGTCGTATGGCTACACCTTC.

The chain joins TRBV19 to TRBJ1-4; D uncertain. The germline V gene has CDR1 LNHDA and CDR2 SQIVND (reference sequence). The CDR3 has 15 residues. Trimming removed 6 bases at V and 2 bases at J, with 13 bases between. The CDR3 DNA follows: TGTGCCAGTAGGAAGACCTTCCTCACTAATGAAAAACTGTTTTTT. Protein: CASRKTFLTNEKLFF.

The chain uses TRBV18 and TRBJ2-5; tentative D call: TRBD2 (5 bases). Germline CDR1 KGHSH, CDR2 LQKENI. Trimming cost V 4 bases and J 5 bases, with 11 bases left between them. This CDR3 contains 13 residues. DNA of the CDR3: TGTGCCAGCTCACAGGGAGAAGTCGAGACCCAGTACTTC. It is translated as CASSQGEVETQYF.

The chain has TRBV5-4 and TRBJ2-5, with D uncertain. The CDR3 is 11 amino acids. CDR1 and CDR2 from the germline V gene are SGHNT and YYREEE (reference sequence). The V gene lost 6 bases and the J gene lost 1 base, with 4 bases spanning the gap. CDR3 loop: CASTVQETQYF. In DNA form, the CDR3 reads TGTGCCAGCACCGTCCAAGAGACCCAGTACTTC.

The chain joins TRBV6-6 to TRBJ1-1; 9 positions match TRBD1. Germline loops: CDR1 MNHNY, CDR2 SVGAGI (reference sequence). V was pared by 5 bases and J by 4 bases, with 5 bases of the junction left unmatched. The CDR3 is made up of 14 amino acids. The chain's CDR3 is CASSPQGASTEAFF. The CDR3 DNA sequence: TGTGCCAGCAGTCCACAGGGGGCGAGCACTGAAGCTTTCTTT.

The chain carries TRBV10-1 and TRBJ1-1, with D possibly being TRBD1 (5 bases). Germline loops: CDR1 WNHNN, CDR2 SYGVQD (reference sequence). The CDR3 covers 13 residues. The V end was cut by 2 bases, the J end by 7 bases, with 11 bases between. DNA of the CDR3: TGCGCCAGCAGTGAGACCGGGACCCATGAAGCTTTCTTT. It specifies CASSETGTHEAFF.

In its sample, this clone was seen many times. The rearrangement joins TRBV29-1 to TRBJ2-7; 7 positions agree with TRBD1. The trim removed 7 bases at V and 1 base at J, leaving 4 bases unmatched. Looked up from germline, CDR1 is SQVTM and CDR2 is ANQGSEA. The CDR3 runs to 12 residues. The DNA of the CDR3 is TGCAGCGCCCGACAGGGTTCCTACGAGCAGTACTTC. This codes for CSARQGSYEQYF.

The CDR3 reads CASSIQGDRQPQHF. The CDR3 DNA follows: TGTGCCAGTAGTATCCAGGGGGATCGTCAGCCCCAGCATTTT. The V and J genes are TRBV19 and TRBJ1-5; TRBD1 aligns across 7 bases. The CDR3 is 14 residues long. The germline V gene encodes CDR1 LNHDA and CDR2 SQIVND (reference sequence). The trim removed 3 bases at V and 6 bases at J, leaving 5 bases unmatched.